The T cell receptor beta chain described here comes from a study of shared clonotypes between healthy human individuals (dated by TCRdb to the early 2020s). Broadly, across the study: A couple of women and three men aged 18 to 49 years were included in the cohort. Blood TCR repertoires of five healthy adults were deeply sequenced to estimate repertoire size and the extent of clonotype sharing between individuals. Different laboratories and diverse techniques were used to prepare libraries and sequence TCR repertoires, to increase sequencing depth and limit assay-specific biases. For each donor, CD4 naive and CD4 memory were each run on three plates, CD8 naive on two plates, and CD8 memory on one plate. Between about 0.85 and 9.5 billion PBMCs per donor were obtained by leukapheresis. Beyond this particular receptor, the publication reports: Sharing across several donors was observed for around 5% of naive CD4, over 3% of naive CD8, around 2.5% of memory CD4, and about 0.4% of memory CD8 clonotypes. Naive subsets generally had larger estimated clonotype richness than memory subsets. Compared with non-shared clonotypes, clonotypes shared by all four sorted-subset donors had higher generation probabilities. Rarefaction of sorted-subset datasets indicated incomplete sequencing despite the large sequencing depth. Only blood was sampled, and tissue TCR repertoires likely differ from those in blood. Based on pairwise subsampling, the degree of clonotype sharing among donors was expected to be affected by sequencing depth. Because the study included only a small number of donors, the genetic and exposure-history diversity represented was limited.

Taken from cysteine to phenylalanine, the CDR3 has 14 residues. Kept here is only the CDR3 DNA, which spans 42 bases and is read in frame from base 1. CDR1 and CDR2, per the germline V gene, are SGHDT and YYEEEE. V lost 4 bases and J lost 5 bases; the stretch between them is 10 bases long. As to this clone: The antigen it binds to is not known. This may come from a read error, since a much larger clone is one base off.

Healthy HIV-negative adults with no recently reported acute infections or vaccinations were included as donors. Every donor was a Caucasian adult residing in Nashville, Tennessee, USA. CD4+ T cells were enriched by magnetic negative selection, after which naive cells were positively selected on CD45RA and the negative fraction was taken as the memory subset. After blood collection by leukapheresis, PBMCs were isolated using Ficoll-Histopaque density gradient centrifugation and then cryopreserved in the vapor phase of liquid nitrogen. Analytical flow cytometry was used to check the purity and quantity of each magnetically sorted T cell population. Each sorted fraction had its genomic DNA isolated and then quantified by UV absorbance on a Nanodrop 2000c. Using the deep immunoSEQ assay, TCR CDR3 regions were amplified from genomic DNA by multiplex PCR. Genomic DNA extracted from each cell subset was distributed evenly over all wells of several immunoSEQ 96-well plates, and each plate served as one replicate. For sorted subsets, each replicate PCR was loaded with roughly 0.2 ug genomic DNA, equivalent to some 27,000 T cell genomes. Purified libraries were quantified with a Qubit 3.0 fluorometer, sized on a Bioanalyzer 2100, and re-quantified with the KAPA Library Quantification kit. Every immunoSEQ 96-well plate was sequenced on a dedicated single-read 150-cycle Illumina NextSeq 550 flow cell. Turning to the authors' computational methods: The immunoSEQ output contained only junctional sequences without quality scores, so filtering could not match that applied to full-length reads. To assign V/J genes and CDR3, sequences were annotated using PyIR, a Python wrapper for IgBLAST v1.9, with IMGT germline references. Reads were filtered out if the reads had weak V/J assignments (E-value above 1e-6), no CDR3, stop codons, out-of-frame junctions, or ambiguous translated residues. V3J clonotypes were defined by identical inferred V gene, J gene, and CDR3 amino acid sequence. The percentage overlap between two repertoires was calculated by dividing the number of shared unique clonotypes by the size of the smaller repertoire. Three approaches were used to assess repertoire richness: RTK rarefaction, the Chao1 estimator, and Recon v2.1 estimates of unobserved clonotypes. Generation probabilities for all TCRbeta clonotypes obtained by the gDNA method from a few donors were computed using OLGA. Here the immuneACCESS table is served through TCRdb, limited to in-frame sequences with V and J called. Missing clones are a known gap in these copies; in checked studies unresolved V genes cover under half, and the rest lacks a known reason. The DNA gave D and trimming, while V, J and clone size come from that table. The sample profile shows approximately 980,000 clones; about three quarters of them were found once. The ten biggest clones cover about 1.5% of the sample.

The sequenced sample was memory CD4+ T cells sorted from blood. The label giving this sample's cell subset or site can be read as: CD45RA-negative fraction. The rearrangement joined TRBV5-6 to TRBJ1-6, with no confident D gene call. This receptor was obtained from a man younger than 35 in good health. The DNA sequence is given as TGTGCCAGCAGCGCCCGGGGAAATAATTCACCCCTCCACTTT. This encodes CASSARGNNSPLHF.